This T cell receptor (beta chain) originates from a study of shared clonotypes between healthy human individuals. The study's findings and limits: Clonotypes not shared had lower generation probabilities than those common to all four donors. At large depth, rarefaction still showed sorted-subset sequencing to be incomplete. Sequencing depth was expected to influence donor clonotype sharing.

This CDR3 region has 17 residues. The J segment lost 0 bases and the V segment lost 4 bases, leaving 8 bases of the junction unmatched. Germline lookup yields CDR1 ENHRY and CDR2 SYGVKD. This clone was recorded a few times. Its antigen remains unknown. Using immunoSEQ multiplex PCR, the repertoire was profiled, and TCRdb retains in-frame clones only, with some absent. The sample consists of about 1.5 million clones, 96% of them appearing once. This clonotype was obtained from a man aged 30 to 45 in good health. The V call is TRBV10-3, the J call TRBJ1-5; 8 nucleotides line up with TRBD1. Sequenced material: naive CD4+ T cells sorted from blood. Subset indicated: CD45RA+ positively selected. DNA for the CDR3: TGTGCCATCAGTGCTTGGACAGGGTCAAATAGCAATCAGCCCCAGCATTTT. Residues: CAISAWTGSNSNQPQHF.